Listed here are 20 T cell receptor beta chains from one sample, sequenced in a study of OX40 agonist ivuxolimab in advanced cancers. TCRdb's table, derived via immunoSEQ multiplex PCR, lists solely in-frame clones and lacks some. The profile shows about 82,000 clones, less than 90% of them singletons. The specimen was CD4+ or CD8+ T cells sorted from blood, collected in a trial of the OX40 agonist ivuxolimab. The source is an adult with an advanced solid tumor such as melanoma, head and neck, liver or kidney cancer.

The chain combines TRBV18 with TRBJ1-2; TRBD1 matches 8 bases. This CDR3 contains 13 residues. The germline V gene has CDR1 KGHSH and CDR2 LQKENI. Losses at the gene ends were 2 bases for V and 6 bases for J; bases not matched to a gene: 2. The CDR3 is CASSPTGGNGYTF. The CDR3 DNA sequence: TGTGCCAGCTCACCAACAGGGGGAAATGGCTACACCTTC.

The chain is built from TRBV18 and TRBJ2-5, with D perhaps matching TRBD2 (7 bases). Germline lookup yields CDR1 KGHSH and CDR2 LQKENI. The CDR3 contains 15 residues. Trimming left V 3 bases short and J 5 bases short, with 16 bases between. CDR3 region: CASSPVRGAGETQYF. DNA for the CDR3: TGTGCCAGCTCACCCGTACGGGGGGCAGGGGAGACCCAGTACTTC.

The V gene is TRBV19, the J gene TRBJ1-3; TRBD1 is a possible D gene (6 bases). Trimming pared 2 bases from V and 2 bases from J, leaving 13 bases between. This CDR3 is 16 amino acids long. Germline V CDR1 and CDR2: LNHDA, SQIVND (reference sequence). CDR3 DNA sequence: TGTGCCAGTAGTATAAGGTGGGACAACCCTGGAAACACCATATATTTT. Amino acids: CASSIRWDNPGNTIYF.

The chain combines TRBV19 with TRBJ1-2; 7 nucleotides match TRBD1. The CDR3 runs 12 residues. Germline values: CDR1 LNHDA, CDR2 SQIVND (reference sequence). J was trimmed by 6 bases and V by 7 bases; bases with no gene match: 5. The CDR3 nucleotides read TGTGCCAGTACAGACAGGGATGATGGCTACACCTTC. Translating it yields CASTDRDDGYTF. Variable domain in full (rest from reference TRBV19 and TRBJ1-2): DGGITQSPKYLFRKEGQNVTLSCEQNLNHDAMYWYRQDPGQGLRLIYYSQIVNDFQKGDIAEGYSVSREKKESFPLTVTSAQKNPTAFYLCASTDRDDGYTFGSGTRLTVV.

The chain joins TRBV10-3 to TRBJ1-1, with TRBD1 identical over 7 bases. The CDR3 loop spans 17 amino acids. The V gene's germline CDR1 is ENHRY and CDR2 SYGVKD. V was clipped by 7 bases and J by 1 base; unmatched bases: 15. The CDR3 reads CAITPGQARGGNTEAFF. DNA of the CDR3: TGTGCCATCACCCCCGGACAGGCCAGAGGAGGGAACACTGAAGCTTTCTTT.

The chain is built from TRBV6-1 and TRBJ1-5; TRBD1 is a possible D gene (6 bases). Trimming removed 5 bases at V and 1 base at J, with 12 bases between. Germline V CDR1 and CDR2: MNHNS, SASEGT. This CDR3 region has 15 residues. CDR3 in DNA: TGTGCCAGCAGTACACAGGGCGGGAGCAATCAGCCCCAGCATTTT. It yields the protein CASSTQGGSNQPQHF.

The chain links TRBV19 to TRBJ1-5, with TRBD1 matching 10 bases. CDR1 LNHDA and CDR2 SQIVND come from the germline V gene (reference sequence). The CDR3 loop spans 15 amino acids. The ends lost 8 bases at V and 2 bases at J; junction bases unmatched: 6. CDR3 DNA: TGTGCCAGTGGACAGGGGGGTTGGGGCAATCAGCCCCAGCATTTT. Translation: CASGQGGWGNQPQHF.

The genes are TRBV7-8 and TRBJ1-5, with TRBD1 as a possible D gene (5 bases). The CDR3 extends over 16 amino acids. CDR1 SGHVS and CDR2 FQNEAQ come from the germline V gene. Trimming shortened V by 1 base and J by 3 bases, and 13 bases separated the two germline ends. The CDR3 sequence: CASSLGAGFSNQPQHF. CDR3 in DNA: TGTGCCAGCAGCTTAGGGGCAGGGTTTTCCAATCAGCCCCAGCATTTT.

V usage is TRBV2 and J usage is TRBJ2-5; the D gene is possibly TRBD1 (6 bases). CDR1 and CDR2 from the germline V gene are SNHLY and FYNNEI. The CDR3 spans 13 residues. With 6 bases removed from V and 5 bases from J, the gap between germline ends came to 13 bases. The CDR3 DNA reads TGTGCCAGCAGCGCGAATGGGGGCGAGACCCAGTACTTC. Protein product: CASSANGGETQYF. The variable domain in full, with the rest retrieved from reference TRBV2 and TRBJ2-5, is EPEVTQTPSHQVTQMGQEVILRCVPISNHLYFYWYRQILGQKVEFLVSFYNNEISEKSEIFDDQFSVERPDGSNFTLKIRSTKLEDSAMYFCASSANGGETQYFGPGTRLLVL.

The table lists this clone with a few counts. This sequence joins TRBV19 and TRBJ2-5, with 9 bases aligning to TRBD1. The trim removed 3 bases at V and 2 bases at J, leaving 4 bases unmatched. Germline-derived CDR1 and CDR2 are LNHDA and SQIVND (reference sequence). This CDR3 is built from 15 residues. CDR3 sequence reads: CASSMGDREQETQYF. The CDR3 nucleotides read TGTGCCAGTAGTATGGGGGACAGGGAACAAGAGACCCAGTACTTC. Together with reference TRBV19 and TRBJ2-5, the CDR3 gives the full variable domain: DGGITQSPKYLFRKEGQNVTLSCEQNLNHDAMYWYRQDPGQGLRLIYYSQIVNDFQKGDIAEGYSVSREKKESFPLTVTSAQKNPTAFYLCASSMGDREQETQYFGPGTRLLVL.

The V gene is TRBV9, the J gene TRBJ2-5, with TRBD2 matching over 13 bases. This CDR3 has 14 amino acids. The junction had 1 base not matched to a gene; V was cut back by 3 bases and J by 5 bases. Germline V gene sequence: CDR1 SGDLS, CDR2 YYNGEE. CDR3 nucleotides: TGTGCCAGCAGCGCGGGACTAGCGGGGGAGACCCAGTACTTC. This translates into CASSAGLAGETQYF. Combining the CDR3 with reference TRBV9 and TRBJ2-5 gives the whole variable domain DSGVTQTPKHLITATGQRVTLRCSPRSGDLSVYWYQQSLDQGLQFLIQYYNGEERAKGNILERFSAQQFPDLHSELNLSSLELGDSALYFCASSAGLAGETQYFGPGTRLLVL.

The V call is TRBV7-2, the J call TRBJ2-3; either TRBD1 or TRBD2 may supply D (6 bases each). In germline, CDR1 is SGHTA, CDR2 FQGNSA. V was cut by 3 bases and J by 4 bases, with 11 bases left in between. This CDR3 contains 14 residues. The CDR3: CASSLQGGPDTQYF. The CDR3 DNA reads as TGTGCCAGCAGCTTGCAAGGGGGGCCAGATACGCAGTATTTT.

This chain connects TRBV28 to TRBJ2-7; 8 bases are shared with TRBD1. With 8 bases clipped from V and 6 bases from J, the junction kept 9 bases outside the gene matches. The CDR3 runs 13 residues. Germline assignment: CDR1 MDHEN and CDR2 SYDVKM. CDR3 in amino acids: CASGSGTGGEQYF. The CDR3 DNA is TGTGCCAGCGGGTCCGGGACAGGAGGCGAGCAGTACTTC.

The CDR3 loop reads CASSRTGYGYTF. The CDR3 DNA reads TGTGCCAGCAGCAGAACAGGGTATGGCTACACCTTC. This chain links TRBV7-2 with TRBJ1-2, with a tentative D call TRBD1 (6 bases). Per germline, CDR1 SGHTA and CDR2 FQGNSA. V was shortened by 5 bases and J by 5 bases, with 9 bases between the two germline ends. This CDR3 has 12 amino acids.

J is TRBJ1-2 and V is TRBV9; weak D call: TRBD1 (5 bases). Germline CDR1 is SGDLS and CDR2 is YYNGEE. V was trimmed by 0 bases and J by 8 bases, leaving 20 bases between them. The CDR3 has 16 residues. CDR3 amino acids: CASSVGDREAWGGYTF. The CDR3 nucleotides are TGTGCCAGCAGCGTAGGTGACCGAGAGGCCTGGGGGGGCTACACCTTC.

The V call is TRBV2, the J call TRBJ1-4; no clear D. CDR3 length: 13 residues. Germline V gene data show CDR1 as SNHLY and CDR2 as FYNNEI. V was trimmed by 7 bases and J by 2 bases, leaving 8 bases between them. The CDR3 nucleotides are TGTGCCAGCAATATCATCACTAATGAAAAACTGTTTTTT. As protein: CASNIITNEKLFF.

This clone appeared a few times. The chain recombines TRBV30 with TRBJ1-5; D is unresolved. Germline V gene data show CDR1 as GTSNPN and CDR2 as SVGIG (reference sequence). Trimming removed 2 bases at V and 4 bases at J, with 6 bases between. This CDR3 has 12 amino acids. The CDR3 bases are TGTGCCTGGAGTCGGGGAAATCAGCCCCAGCATTTT. Amino acid sequence: CAWSRGNQPQHF.

In its sample, this clone was seen a few times. The chain uses TRBV7-9 and TRBJ2-3; possible D gene TRBD2, 6 bases. Germline-derived CDR1 and CDR2 are SEHNR and FQNEAQ (reference sequence). CDR3 length equals 14 residues. Trimming pared 9 bases from V and 6 bases from J, leaving 19 bases between. CDR3 coding DNA: TGTGCCAGTTCGGAGGGCCTCTCGGGCGATACGCAGTATTTT. Encoded protein: CASSEGLSGDTQYF.

The chain uses TRBV7-9 and TRBJ2-5, with D perhaps matching TRBD2 (6 bases). The V gene's germline CDR1 is SEHNR and CDR2 FQNEAQ (reference sequence). The CDR3 sequence is 18 residues long. With 1 base removed from V and 1 base from J, the gap between germline ends came to 19 bases. The CDR3 DNA reads as TGTGCCAGCAGCTTAGGGCAGGGAGGATTTGGGATCCAAGAGACCCAGTACTTC. Translated, it gives CASSLGQGGFGIQETQYF.

J is TRBJ2-7 and V is TRBV27; tentative D call: TRBD1 (7 bases). Per germline, CDR1 MNHEY and CDR2 SMNVEV (reference sequence). Trimming removed 5 bases at V and 4 bases at J, with 18 bases between. This CDR3 spans 15 amino acids. DNA of the CDR3: TGTGCCAGCAGTAACCAGGCAGGGGGACTTTACGAGCAGTACTTC. It yields the protein CASSNQAGGLYEQYF.